The 25 T cell receptor beta chains below come from one sample, sequenced in a study of monozygotic twins with inflammatory bowel disease. TCRdb re-called the 5' RACE reads and catalogs CDR3 proteins one per entry, DNA excluded. This listing includes 110,000 or so distinct CDR3 sequences. The sample comprised blood. The receptors originated from a human donor with ulcerative colitis or Crohn's disease, or a healthy co-twin of an affected twin (not recorded which).

The chain combines TRBV12-3 or TRBV12-4 with TRBJ2-7; lacking DNA, the TRBD1 call made by TCRdb goes unchecked. The CDR3 runs 14 residues. The CDR3 sequence: CASRRQGVPYEQYF.

The V gene is TRBV5-4, the J gene TRBJ1-4. This CDR3 comprises 12 residues. CDR1 and CDR2 (germline): SGHNT, YYREEE (reference sequence). The CDR3 region is CASSQRNEKLFF. Full variable domain (missing parts from reference TRBV5-4 and TRBJ1-4): ETGVTQSPTHLIKTRGQQVTLRCSSQSGHNTVSWYQQALGQGPQFIFQYYREEENGRGNFPPRFSGLQFPNYSSELNVNALELDDSALYLCASSQRNEKLFFGSGTQLSVL.

V is TRBV11-3 and J is TRBJ2-1; TCRdb calls TRBD2, which cannot be checked without DNA. This CDR3 has 16 amino acids. The germline V gene encodes CDR1 SGHNT and CDR2 YENEEA. CDR3 sequence reads: CASSTAGLAGGNEQFF.

The gene calls are TRBV20-1 and TRBJ2-5. Germline-derived CDR1 and CDR2 are DFQATT and SNEGSKA (reference sequence). The CDR3 is 11 amino acids. The chain's CDR3 is CSASVEETQYF.

CDR3 sequence: CASSFSGELFF. This chain joins TRBV6-5 and TRBJ2-2. The CDR3 spans 11 residues. Germline CDR1 MNHEY, CDR2 SVGAGI.

The chain carries TRBV20-1 and TRBJ1-1; TCRdb selects TRBD1, and the lack of DNA leaves this call unchecked. Germline CDR1 DFQATT, CDR2 SNEGSKA (reference sequence). The CDR3 totals 15 residues. This CDR3 reads CSARAPGQPNTEAFF.

The J gene is TRBJ1-6, the V gene TRBV6-1. The length of the CDR3 is 13 residues. Germline CDR1 reads MNHNS; CDR2 reads SASEGT. The CDR3 reads CASSEFQNSPLHF.

The chain couples TRBV7-8 to TRBJ2-1; lacking DNA, the TRBD2 call made by TCRdb goes unchecked. This CDR3 region has 15 residues. The germline V gene encodes CDR1 SGHVS and CDR2 FQNEAQ. The CDR3 reads CASSLRVPPDNEQFF.

The J gene is TRBJ2-1, the V gene TRBV29-1; TCRdb returns TRBD1, unconfirmable since there is no DNA. This CDR3 contains 17 residues. Germline V gene data show CDR1 as SQVTM and CDR2 as ANQGSEA. CDR3 in amino acids: CSLSGQLQSGYDNEQFF.

CDR3 amino acids: CASSLGTSGTDTQYF. This chain uses TRBV4-2 with TRBJ2-3; TCRdb's D call, TRBD2, is unchecked because there is no DNA. Germline V gene lookup returns CDR1 LGHNA and CDR2 YNFKEQ. The CDR3 is 15 amino acids.

The chain recombines TRBV7-3 with TRBJ2-7; lacking DNA, the TRBD2 call made by TCRdb goes unchecked. The CDR3 sequence is 15 residues long. The germline gives CDR1 SGHTA, CDR2 FQGTGA. The CDR3: CASSSGLAGRDEQYF. Full variable domain (outside the CDR3, taken from reference TRBV7-3 and TRBJ2-7): GAGVSQTPSNKVTEKGKYVELRCDPISGHTALYWYRQSLGQGPEFLIYFQGTGAADDSGLPNDRFFAVRPEGSVSTLKIQRTERGDSAVYLCASSSGLAGRDEQYFGPGTRLTVT.

V and J are TRBV12-3 or TRBV12-4 and TRBJ2-2; TCRdb lists TRBD1, though no DNA is available to test this call. CDR3 length: 19 residues. The CDR3 sequence is CASSPPLRTEEANTGELFF.

V is TRBV5-4 and J is TRBJ1-1; TCRdb's assignment of TRBD1 cannot be checked, as there is no DNA. Germline-derived CDR1 and CDR2 are SGHNT and YYREEE (reference sequence). This CDR3 comprises 15 residues. The CDR3 spells CASSSRTGGDTEAFF.

The rearrangement joins TRBV7-3 to TRBJ2-1; TCRdb proposes TRBD2, but this gene call is untestable without DNA. Per the germline V gene, CDR1 is SGHTA and CDR2 is FQGTGA. This CDR3 has 15 residues. CDR3 amino acids: CASSLERAGLNEQFF.

The chain has TRBV5-3 and TRBJ1-2; without DNA, the TCRdb call of TRBD1 cannot be checked. TRBV5-3 is noted as an ORF with a role that remains uncertain. The CDR3 spans 15 residues. CDR3 in amino acids: CARSLWTVSNYGYTF.

This chain connects TRBV28 to TRBJ2-1; TCRdb's D gene call, TRBD1, goes unchecked for lack of DNA. Germline CDR1 reads MDHEN; CDR2 reads SYDVKM. There are 14 residues in the CDR3. CDR3 in amino acids: CASRPGTDYNEQFF. Together with reference TRBV28 and TRBJ2-1, the CDR3 gives the full variable domain: DVKVTQSSRYLVKRTGEKVFLECVQDMDHENMFWYRQDPGLGLRLIYFSYDVKMKEKGDIPEGYSVSREKKERFSLILESASTNQTSMYLCASRPGTDYNEQFFGPGTRLTVL.

This chain joins TRBV4-3 and TRBJ1-4; as DNA is missing, the TRBD1 call by TCRdb cannot be tested. Germline CDR1 reads LGHNA; CDR2 reads YSLEER. The CDR3 sequence is 15 residues long. The CDR3 spells CASSQGTGGDEKLFF.

The V gene is TRBV29-1, the J gene TRBJ2-1; TCRdb lists TRBD2, though no DNA is available to test this call. This CDR3 contains 14 residues. Germline CDR1 and CDR2: SQVTM and ANQGSEA. CDR3 in amino acids: CSARGTVYYNEQFF.

The J gene is TRBJ2-2, the V gene TRBV19; TCRdb designates TRBD1, a call that cannot be tested without DNA. Germline V gene lookup returns CDR1 LNHDA and CDR2 SQIVND (reference sequence). CDR3 length: 15 residues. CDR3 sequence: CASSPGTESTGELFF.

The CDR3 sequence is CASSLSPPGGYNSPLHF. The chain carries TRBV7-8 and TRBJ1-6. CDR3 size: 17 residues. Per the germline V gene, CDR1 is SGHVS and CDR2 is FQNEAQ.

This chain connects TRBV12-3 or TRBV12-4 to TRBJ1-5. The CDR3 runs 13 residues. The CDR3: CASSLVSNQPQHF.

This chain uses TRBV7-3 with TRBJ2-2. Germline V gene lookup returns CDR1 SGHTA and CDR2 FQGTGA. CDR3 length: 13 residues. The CDR3 reads CASRTGNTGELFF. The variable domain in full, with the rest retrieved from reference TRBV7-3 and TRBJ2-2, is GAGVSQTPSNKVTEKGKYVELRCDPISGHTALYWYRQSLGQGPEFLIYFQGTGAADDSGLPNDRFFAVRPEGSVSTLKIQRTERGDSAVYLCASRTGNTGELFFGEGSRLTVL.

The rearrangement joins TRBV28 to TRBJ2-7. The germline gives CDR1 MDHEN, CDR2 SYDVKM. The CDR3 covers 14 residues. This CDR3 is CASSLRDNSYEQYF.

The chain recombines TRBV20-1 with TRBJ2-7; without DNA, the TCRdb call of TRBD1 cannot be checked. CDR1 DFQATT and CDR2 SNEGSKA come from the germline V gene (reference sequence). This CDR3 spans 14 amino acids. CDR3 sequence reads: CSAGPGQGPREQYF.

The chain links TRBV28 to TRBJ2-7; lacking DNA, the TRBD1 call made by TCRdb goes unchecked. The CDR3 consists of 15 residues. From germline, CDR1 is MDHEN and CDR2 SYDVKM. CDR3 amino acids: CASSLVGTGGAEQYF.